A single sample is the source of the 21 T cell receptor beta chains below, sequenced in a study of identical twins. TCRdb reprocessed the 5' RACE reads via MiXCR and lists one record per CDR3 protein. The sample has hundreds of thousands of distinct CDR3 sequences; about 12% are singletons. These data were likewise used in another study, on yellow fever vaccine responses in identical twins.

Sample: PBMCs. These TCRs come from a woman aged 18 to 35 in good health.

This clonotype was seen more than once but under ten times. The V gene is TRBV24-1, the J gene TRBJ2-3; the match to TRBD2 covers 10 bases. Trimming took 5 bases from V and 5 from J; bases not matched to a gene: 9. The germline gives CDR1 KGHDR, CDR2 SFDVKD. This CDR3 has 16 residues. CDR3 sequence (DNA): TGTGCCACCAGTGCATCTAGCGGGAGAAGTCTAGATACGCAGTATTTT. This codes for CATSASSGRSLDTQYF.

The chain combines TRBV20-1 with TRBJ2-4, with TRBD2 matching over 8 bases. V lost 2 bases and J lost 4; bases outside the gene matches: 7. This CDR3 spans 15 amino acids. CDR1 DFQATT and CDR2 SNEGSKA come from the germline V gene (reference sequence). The CDR3 DNA follows: TGCAGTGCTAGAAACACAGCGGGGGAAAAAAACATTCAGTACTTC. Translation gives CSARNTAGEKNIQYF.

This clonotype has at least ten counts. The gene calls are TRBV10-3 and TRBJ2-1; possible D gene TRBD2, 5 bases. Trimming pared 7 bases from V and 5 bases from J, leaving 12 bases between. This CDR3 comprises 13 residues. CDR1 is ENHRY and CDR2 is SYGVKD in the germline V gene. In DNA form, the CDR3 reads TGTGCCATCACCGCGGACTTTAACAATGAGCAGTTCTTC. Translation: CAITADFNNEQFF.

The V call is TRBV28, the J call TRBJ2-5; no reliable D call. This CDR3 has 13 amino acids. V was trimmed by 7 bases and J by 3 bases, leaving 12 bases between them. CDR1 and CDR2 from the germline V gene are MDHEN and SYDVKM. The CDR3 loop is CASTPALKETQYF. CDR3 nucleotides: TGTGCCAGCACCCCGGCCCTTAAAGAGACCCAGTACTTC.

This clonotype was seen a handful of times. The chain joins TRBV10-3 to TRBJ1-2; TRBD1 might be the D (5 bases). CDR3 length: 12 amino acids. Per the germline V gene, CDR1 is ENHRY and CDR2 is SYGVKD. Trimming took off 3 bases at V and 8 bases at J, with 10 bases between the two ends. The CDR3 here is CAISEGTRGYTF. As DNA, the CDR3 is TGTGCCATCAGTGAAGGGACCCGGGGCTACACCTTC.

This clonotype was counted between two and nine times. The J gene is TRBJ2-1, the V gene TRBV15; 8 positions match TRBD2. V gave up 4 bases and J gave up 5 bases; unmatched junction bases: 7. Germline V gene sequence: CDR1 LNHNV, CDR2 YYDKDF (reference sequence). There are 15 residues in the CDR3. In DNA form, the CDR3 reads TGTGCCACCAGCACTAGAACTAGCGGAGACAATGAGCAGTTCTTC. Amino acid sequence: CATSTRTSGDNEQFF.

The chain recombines TRBV28 with TRBJ2-1; 11 bases are shared with TRBD2. In germline, CDR1 is MDHEN, CDR2 SYDVKM. The V segment lost 6 bases and the J segment 0 bases; nucleotides outside the gene matches: 7. The CDR3 covers 17 residues. As DNA, the CDR3 is TGTGCCAGCAGGTGGGCTAGCGGGGGGAGCTCCTACAATGAGCAGTTCTTC. Translated: CASRWASGGSSYNEQFF.

This clonotype was seen a few times. The CDR3 DNA sequence: TGTGCCAGCAGCCTTACCTCACTTGAGGGCTACACCTTC. This encodes CASSLTSLEGYTF. The chain uses TRBV7-8 and TRBJ1-2, with D unclear. V shed 5 bases and J shed 8 bases, with 15 bases lying between them. Germline values: CDR1 SGHVS, CDR2 FQNEAQ. The CDR3 is made up of 13 amino acids.

This clonotype was seen ten or more times. V is TRBV15 and J is TRBJ2-2; the D call may be TRBD1 or TRBD2 (6 bases each). Trimming shortened V by 0 bases and J by 0 bases, and 17 bases separated the two germline ends. The germline CDR1 and CDR2 sequences are LNHNV and YYDKDF (reference sequence). This CDR3 is built from 19 residues. Here the CDR3 reads CATSRDRGAGLSNTGELFF. CDR3 nucleotide sequence: TGTGCCACCAGCAGAGATAGGGGGGCGGGACTCTCGAACACCGGGGAGCTGTTTTTT.

The rearrangement uses TRBV27 and TRBJ1-5; 7 nucleotides match TRBD1. Losses at the gene ends were 3 bases for V and 8 bases for J; bases not matched to a gene: 4. The CDR3 covers 13 residues. Germline V CDR1 and CDR2: MNHEY, SMNVEV (reference sequence). As DNA, the CDR3 is TGTGCCAGCAGTTTGACAGGGATGAAGCCCCAGCATTTT. Amino acid sequence: CASSLTGMKPQHF.

The chain has TRBV20-1 and TRBJ2-7; 8 bases match TRBD1. The CDR3 length is 12 residues. The germline gives CDR1 DFQATT, CDR2 SNEGSKA (reference sequence). With V trimmed by 6 bases and J by 3 bases, 4 bases remained unmatched. The CDR3 region is CSATGGNYEQYV. CDR3 DNA sequence: TGCAGTGCAACAGGGGGGAACTACGAGCAGTACGTC.

This clonotype turned up a few times. The gene calls are TRBV9 and TRBJ1-1; no reliable D call. Trimming removed 0 bases at V and 7 bases at J, with 13 bases between. This CDR3 region has 14 residues. Germline CDR1 and CDR2: SGDLS and YYNGEE. CDR3: CASSVGAGTYEAFF. The CDR3 coding sequence is TGTGCCAGCAGCGTAGGCGCGGGAACCTATGAAGCTTTCTTT.

This clonotype was picked up a small number of times. The J gene is TRBJ2-1, the V gene TRBV12-3 or TRBV12-4; 10 bases line up with TRBD2. This CDR3 has 14 amino acids. Trimming took 5 bases from V and 9 from J; bases not matched to a gene: 7. CDR3 bases: TGTGCCAGCAGTCACAGGACTAGCGGAACTGAGCAGTTCTTC. It is translated as CASSHRTSGTEQFF.

A few counts support this clonotype. The chain combines TRBV5-1 with TRBJ2-5; D assignment may be TRBD1 or TRBD2 (5 bases each). The CDR3 is 12 residues long. Germline CDR1 and CDR2: SGHRS and YFSETQ. V shed 8 bases and J shed 3 bases, with 11 bases lying between them. CDR3 sequence (DNA): TGCGCCAGTGGGTTGGGGGAAGAGACCCAGTACTTC. As protein: CASGLGEETQYF.

The chain employs TRBV28 and TRBJ2-7; D may be TRBD2 (5 bases). CDR1 and CDR2 from the germline V gene are MDHEN and SYDVKM. V was cut by 5 bases and J by 5 bases, with 13 bases left in between. This CDR3 spans 13 amino acids. Here the CDR3 DNA reads TGTGCCAGCAGTACTCGACGGAGGCACGAGCAGTACGTC. Its protein product is CASSTRRRHEQYV.

In its sample, this clonotype was seen a few times. The chain joins TRBV27 to TRBJ2-3; 9 bases align to TRBD2. After removal of 4 bases from V and 6 bases from J, the junction contained 11 bases not matched to a gene. CDR1 is MNHEY, CDR2 SMNVEV, per germline (reference sequence). The CDR3 is 16 residues long. This CDR3 reads CASSSAVLAGPDTQYF. The CDR3 DNA reads TGTGCCAGCAGTTCCGCGGTGCTAGCGGGGCCTGATACGCAGTATTTT.

This clonotype was picked up many times. V and J are TRBV6-5 and TRBJ2-7; D unclear. Looked up from germline, CDR1 is MNHEY and CDR2 is SVGAGI. The CDR3 runs to 15 residues. The CDR3 sequence is CASSYVRDPTTLYNV. CDR3 coding DNA: TGTGCCAGCAGTTACGTAAGAGACCCGACGACCCTCTACAACGTC.

V is TRBV7-6 and J is TRBJ2-1, with 10 bases that match TRBD2. The CDR3 loop spans 18 amino acids. Germline V gene lookup returns CDR1 SGHVS and CDR2 FNYEAQ. The trim removed 2 bases at V and 6 bases at J, leaving 13 bases unmatched. The CDR3 nucleotides are TGTGCCAGCAGCTTACCCTCCCGGGAGCGGGAGGGGCGCAATGAGCAGTTCTTC. Amino acids: CASSLPSREREGRNEQFF. Combining the CDR3 with reference TRBV7-6 and TRBJ2-1 gives the whole variable domain GAGVSQSPRYKVTKRGQDVALRCDPISGHVSLYWYRQALGQGPEFLTYFNYEAQQDKSGLPNDRFSAERPEGSISTLTIQRTEQRDSAMYRCASSLPSREREGRNEQFFGPGTRLTVL.

This clonotype was counted only a few times. The CDR3 bases are TGTGCCAGCAGTCCTCTGGGAGCGGGACATTACAATGAGCAGTTCTTC. The encoded protein is CASSPLGAGHYNEQFF. The chain combines TRBV12-3 or TRBV12-4 with TRBJ2-1; a possible D gene is TRBD2 (7 bases). The CDR3 is made up of 16 amino acids. V was clipped by 5 bases and J by 4 bases, with 18 bases between them.

This clonotype was detected a few times. The chain links TRBV10-3 to TRBJ2-2; 8 nucleotides line up with TRBD1. The CDR3 has 14 amino acids. The junction had 4 bases not matched to a gene; V was cut back by 9 bases and J by 1 base. Germline V lookup: CDR1 ENHRY, CDR2 SYGVKD. CDR3 DNA: TGTGCCATTGACAGGGGAAGGAACACCGGGGAGCTGTTTTTT. It codes for CAIDRGRNTGELFF.

The CDR3 coding sequence is TGTGCCAGCAGTTTTGGGCGGGTCACTGAAGCTTTCTTT. Its translation is CASSFGRVTEAFF. The chain is built from TRBV7-8 and TRBJ1-1, with D uncertain. V lost 6 bases and J 4 bases, leaving 12 bases between the germline ends. This CDR3 is 13 amino acids long. The germline V gene encodes CDR1 SGHVS and CDR2 FQNEAQ.